This T cell receptor beta chain was recorded in a study of T cell clonotyping in hematopoietic cell transplantation. Study-wide results and limits: Cells were unsorted, so CD4 and CD8 contributions were not separated. Graft donor and pretransplant recipient Inverse Simpson Index values predicted broader posttransplant TCR diversity.

Time point described: recipient sample about 28 days before transplant, after cytoreduction. This clone turned up a few times. What it binds is unknown. The CDR3 extends over 17 amino acids. The V segment lost 2 bases and the J segment 0 bases; nucleotides outside the gene matches: 3. Per the germline V gene, CDR1 is SGHRS and CDR2 is YFSETQ. This table comes from immunoSEQ multiplex PCR, and its TCRdb copy is limited to in-frame clones, with some not included. The repertoire consists of about 20,000 clones, with around 88% occurring once and the leading ten covering under 8.5%. The chain couples TRBV5-1 to TRBJ1-6; 9 positions match TRBD1. The source was peripheral blood mononuclear cells, collected before stem cell transplant. This clonotype was obtained from a man in his fifties with acute myeloid leukemia. Some clones in this sample may be carry-over from other donors' samples. CDR3 amino acids: CASSFWGQGSYNSPLHF. The CDR3 nucleotides are TGCGCCAGCAGCTTCTGGGGACAGGGCTCCTATAATTCACCCCTCCACTTT.